These T cell receptor beta chains were read from a single sample in a study of CD8+CD57+ T cells in acquired aplastic anemia. TCRdb analysed the reads with MiXCR anew, one entry per CDR3 protein. The data hold about 160,000 distinct CDR3 sequences, with 40% to 50% observed a single time. The specimen sequenced was sorted CD4+, CD8+, or CD8+CD57+ T cells (not recorded which) from PBMCs. The receptors shown here come from a human donor with aplastic anemia. The conserved cysteine and the conserved F or W are not part of the CDR3 here. The order of the fields is V gene, J gene, CDR3 protein.

TRBV4-1	TRBJ2-2	ASSSLTGELF
TRBV24-1	TRBJ2-3	ATRQSSTDTQY
TRBV19	TRBJ1-1	ASKSTDNTEAF
TRBV15	TRBJ1-4	ATSSTVQGYEKLF
TRBV12-3/TRBV12-4	TRBJ2-7	ASSSPYEQY
TRBV20-1	TRBJ2-7	SASRTGGRHYEQY
TRBV29-1	TRBJ1-1	SVVTFMNTEAF
TRBV6-5	TRBJ2-5	ASSYPTSRVGTQY
TRBV9	TRBJ1-1	ASSVGGGASNTEAF
TRBV6-1	TRBJ2-2	ASSGNTGELF
TRBV29-1	TRBJ2-1	SAPTSGDYNEQF
TRBV20-1	TRBJ1-6	SVRKPGTDSYNSPLH
TRBV24-1	TRBJ1-5	ATSDVTAVPQH
TRBV6-5	TRBJ2-7	ASSYSVNPSYEQY
TRBV29-1	TRBJ2-1	SVEDQGLDNEQF
TRBV7-9	TRBJ2-1	ASSDLNEQF
TRBV12-3/TRBV12-4	TRBJ2-1	AIHASYNEQF
TRBV2	TRBJ2-3	ATRTTGGLRDTQY